This TCR beta chain was documented in a study of blood T cell repertoires in COVID-19. The V gene's germline CDR1 is MDHEN and CDR2 SYDVKM. Trimming removed 2 bases at V and 6 bases at J, with 11 bases between. The CDR3 has 13 residues. As processed by the authors: Cell counts per sample came from amplifying reference gene primers. TCRdb's table, derived via immunoSEQ multiplex PCR, lists solely in-frame clones and lacks some. V and J calls and clone size follow that table, whereas D and trimming were derived from the DNA. The sample records around 15,000 clones, about 87% being singletons. The chain joins TRBV28 to TRBJ2-7, with D uncertain. Material for sequencing was peripheral blood. The TCR was taken from a human donor in a cohort sampled during active COVID-19. CDR3 amino acids: CASSLIPVAEQYF. The DNA of the CDR3 is TGTGCCAGCAGTTTAATTCCGGTCGCCGAGCAGTACTTC.